The entry below describes one T cell receptor (beta chain). This record comes from a study of blood T cell repertoires in COVID-19. Overall study context: Material from acute and convalescent COVID-19 was sourced from the United States, Italy and Spain. The analysed material was cDNA or gDNA that came from T cells, B-cell-depleted T cells, or PBMCs.

The CDR3 extends over 11 amino acids. CDR1 and CDR2 (germline): SQVTM, ANQGSEA. V was shortened by 8 bases and J by 7 bases, with 14 bases between the two germline ends. Per the original data handling: Counts of nucleated cells, estimated from reference gene primer amplification, were obtained. Data came from immunoSEQ multiplex PCR; TCRdb stores just in-frame clones and leaves some out. V and J calls and clone size follow that table, whereas D and trimming were derived from the DNA. The sample consists of 65,000 to 70,000 clones, roughly 89% of them appearing once. Specimen: peripheral blood. The chain combines TRBV29-1 with TRBJ1-1, with D perhaps matching TRBD1 (5 bases). The sequence came from a woman aged 80 or over with acute or convalescent COVID-19. The CDR3 reads CSISRGGEAFF. CDR3 nucleotide sequence: TGCAGCATATCAAGGGGAGGTGAAGCTTTCTTT.